These 30 T cell receptor beta chains were all obtained from the same sample, sequenced in a study of blood T cell repertoires in COVID-19. The repertoire was sequenced with immunoSEQ multiplex PCR; TCRdb's copy has only in-frame clones and lacks some. The table has around 320,000 clones, approximately 89% seen once. Input material: PBMCs or T cells enriched from blood (not recorded which). The receptors derive from a woman aged 45-65 years who had been exposed to COVID-19.

This clone was counted only a few times. The chain recombines TRBV5-1 with TRBJ1-1; perhaps TRBD1 as D (6 bases). Germline V gives CDR1 SGHRS, CDR2 YFSETQ. V gave up 0 bases and J gave up 5 bases, with 11 bases separating them. The CDR3 has 14 residues. This CDR3 is CASSLDGGQTEAFF. CDR3 bases: TGCGCCAGCAGCTTGGATGGGGGCCAGACTGAAGCTTTCTTT. Full variable domain (outside the CDR3, taken from reference TRBV5-1 and TRBJ1-1): KAGVTQTPRYLIKTRGQQVTLSCSPISGHRSVSWYQQTPGQGLQFLFEYFSETQRNKGNFPGRFSGRQFSNSRSEMNVSTLELGDSALYLCASSLDGGQTEAFFGQGTRLTVV.

The genes are TRBV7-9 and TRBJ2-2; D remains ambiguous. This CDR3 region has 13 residues. Trimming cost V 7 bases and J 7 bases, with 13 bases left between them. Germline V CDR1 and CDR2: SEHNR, FQNEAQ (reference sequence). CDR3: CASTLYYGGELFF. In DNA, the CDR3 is TGTGCCAGCACTCTGTATTACGGCGGGGAGCTGTTTTTT.

This clone was seen more than once but under ten times. This chain links TRBV11-1 with TRBJ2-7; 9 bases line up with TRBD1. V dropped 5 bases and J dropped 6; count of bases not matched to a gene: 11. The germline CDR1 and CDR2 sequences are SGHAT and FQDESV (reference sequence). The CDR3 covers 15 residues. CDR3 sequence: CASSRGVSDRGEQYF. The CDR3 DNA sequence: TGTGCCAGCAGCCGGGGGGTCTCGGACAGGGGCGAGCAGTACTTC.

This clone has a count of ten or more. The chain is built from TRBV2 and TRBJ2-1, with D perhaps matching TRBD2 (7 bases). V shed 4 bases and J shed 4 bases, with 14 bases lying between them. CDR1 SNHLY and CDR2 FYNNEI come from the germline V gene. The CDR3 runs 15 residues. The CDR3 is CASSAAAGTYNEQFF. CDR3 nucleotide sequence: TGTGCCAGCAGTGCAGCAGCGGGGACATACAATGAGCAGTTCTTC.

This sequence joins TRBV11-2 and TRBJ2-5; D may be TRBD2 (5 bases). The V end was cut by 5 bases, the J end by 4 bases, with 14 bases between. CDR3 length: 14 amino acids. Germline V gives CDR1 SGHAT, CDR2 FQNNGV. The CDR3 sequence: CASSAWERRETQYF. In DNA, the CDR3 is TGTGCCAGCAGCGCATGGGAGCGTCGAGAGACCCAGTACTTC.

The rearrangement joins TRBV5-4 to TRBJ2-5; 16 nucleotides match TRBD2. This CDR3 is 16 amino acids long. Germline V gene lookup returns CDR1 SGHNT and CDR2 YYREEE (reference sequence). Trimming cost V 8 bases and J 1 base; bases outside gene matches: 5. CDR3 protein: CARTGLAGGVQETQYF. The CDR3 bases are TGTGCCAGGACGGGACTAGCGGGGGGGGTCCAAGAGACCCAGTACTTC.

This clone was observed once. This rearrangement joins TRBV3-1 (or the pseudogene TRBV3-2) to TRBJ2-2; D not resolved. Germline CDR1 reads LGHDT; CDR2 reads YNNKEL (reference sequence). V lost 5 bases and J lost 6, with 13 bases in between. This CDR3 has 14 residues. In DNA form, the CDR3 reads TGTGCCAGCAGCTCCTATCGGGTTCCCGGGGAGCTGTTTTTT. Translation gives CASSSYRVPGELFF.

The gene calls are TRBV7-9 and TRBJ2-7, with D perhaps TRBD2 (6 bases). CDR1 is SEHNR and CDR2 is FQNEAQ in the germline V gene (reference sequence). The CDR3 length is 13 residues. V was shortened by 2 bases and J by 5 bases, with 10 bases between the two germline ends. The CDR3 loop is CASSLSSVDEQYF. The CDR3, as DNA: TGTGCCAGCAGCTTATCTAGCGTCGACGAGCAGTACTTC. Full variable domain (remainder filled in from reference TRBV7-9 and TRBJ2-7): DTGVSQNPRHKITKRGQNVTFRCDPISEHNRLYWYRQTLGQGPEFLTYFQNEAQLEKSRLLSDRFSAERPKGSFSTLEIQRTEQGDSAMYLCASSLSSVDEQYFGPGTRLTVT.

This chain connects TRBV28 to TRBJ1-3; possible D gene TRBD1, 6 bases. The CDR3 has 17 residues. Trimming removed 4 bases at V and 3 bases at J, with 19 bases between. The germline gives CDR1 MDHEN, CDR2 SYDVKM. CDR3 region: CASSSEDRLTRGNTIYF. Written as DNA, the CDR3 is TGTGCCAGCAGTTCCGAAGACAGGCTTACCCGTGGAAACACCATATATTTT.

The V gene is TRBV25-1, the J gene TRBJ2-5; TRBD2 matches 9 bases. The junction had 7 bases not matched to a gene; V was cut back by 1 base and J by 4 bases. The length of the CDR3 is 16 residues. Germline lookup yields CDR1 MGHDK and CDR2 SYGVNS. The CDR3 coding sequence is TGTGCCAGCAGTGAATTCAGGCTAGCGGGGAGAGAGACCCAGTACTTC. Encoded protein: CASSEFRLAGRETQYF.

CDR3 loop: CASSLIGNSGNTIYF. The CDR3 DNA reads TGTGCCAGCAGTTTAATCGGGAACTCTGGAAACACCATATATTTT. The chain is built from TRBV28 and TRBJ1-3; D not certain. In germline, CDR1 is MDHEN, CDR2 SYDVKM. Between the trimmed V and J ends, which lost 2 bases and 0 bases, there was a span of 8 bases. The CDR3 totals 15 residues.

This chain uses TRBV5-4 with TRBJ1-2, with TRBD1 identical over 9 bases. Germline assignment: CDR1 SGHNT and CDR2 YYREEE (reference sequence). This CDR3 contains 13 residues. Trimming at V came to 4 bases and at J to 4 bases, leaving 2 bases not matched to a gene. CDR3 bases: TGTGCCAGCAGCCGACAGGGGGTCTATGGCTACACCTTC. It translates to CASSRQGVYGYTF. Combining the CDR3 with reference TRBV5-4 and TRBJ1-2 gives the whole variable domain ETGVTQSPTHLIKTRGQQVTLRCSSQSGHNTVSWYQQALGQGPQFIFQYYREEENGRGNFPPRFSGLQFPNYSSELNVNALELDDSALYLCASSRQGVYGYTFGSGTRLTVV.

The chain recombines TRBV5-5 with TRBJ2-3; TRBD2 aligns across 8 bases. This CDR3 is built from 16 residues. The V and J ends lost 0 bases and 2 bases, in that order; junction bases with no gene match: 5. CDR1 and CDR2 from the germline V gene are SGHKS and YYEKEE (reference sequence). The CDR3 sequence is CASSLALRGVTDTQYF. DNA of the CDR3: TGTGCCAGCAGCTTGGCGTTGCGGGGGGTCACAGATACGCAGTATTTT.

This clone was seen a few times. The J gene is TRBJ2-6, the V gene TRBV7-2; D call uncertain. From germline, CDR1 is SGHTA and CDR2 FQGNSA. V lost 5 bases to trimming and J lost 4 bases, with 9 bases between them. The CDR3 is 14 residues long. CDR3 DNA sequence: TGTGCCAGCAGCATCCCGACAGGGGCCAACGTCCTGACTTTC. This translates into CASSIPTGANVLTF.

The chain couples TRBV28 to TRBJ2-3; 14 nucleotides match TRBD2. V gave up 5 bases and J gave up 1 base; unmatched junction bases: 2. Germline CDR1 and CDR2: MDHEN and SYDVKM. The CDR3 is 16 amino acids. CDR3 in DNA: TGTGCCAGCAGTACGACTAGCGGGGGGGGCACAGATACGCAGTATTTT. It specifies CASSTTSGGGTDTQYF. The full variable domain, its missing parts supplied by reference TRBV28 and TRBJ2-3, is DVKVTQSSRYLVKRTGEKVFLECVQDMDHENMFWYRQDPGLGLRLIYFSYDVKMKEKGDIPEGYSVSREKKERFSLILESASTNQTSMYLCASSTTSGGGTDTQYFGPGTRLTVL.

This sequence joins TRBV18 and TRBJ2-2; TRBD2 aligns across 7 bases. V dropped 3 bases and J dropped 1; count of bases not matched to a gene: 5. This CDR3 region has 16 residues. Germline assignment: CDR1 KGHSH and CDR2 LQKENI. The CDR3 nucleotides read TGTGCCAGCTCACCCCGGTTAGCGGGGAACACCGGGGAGCTGTTTTTT. This translates into CASSPRLAGNTGELFF.

This sequence joins TRBV19 and TRBJ1-1, with D possibly being TRBD1 (6 bases). CDR1 and CDR2 (germline): LNHDA, SQIVND (reference sequence). Trimming left V 4 bases short and J 2 bases short, with 17 bases between. This CDR3 is 16 amino acids long. The CDR3 DNA reads as TGTGCCAGTAGTAGAAGAGAGGACAGATATAACACTGAAGCTTTCTTT. This gives the protein CASSRREDRYNTEAFF.

The chain combines TRBV9 with TRBJ1-3; a possible D gene is TRBD1 (6 bases). CDR1 and CDR2 from the germline V gene are SGDLS and YYNGEE. Trimming left V 1 base short and J 1 base short, with 15 bases between. This CDR3 region has 17 residues. CDR3 in amino acids: CASSVQAGGGSGNTIYF. Here the CDR3 DNA reads TGTGCCAGCAGCGTACAAGCGGGAGGGGGTTCTGGAAACACCATATATTTT.

In its sample, this clone was seen a few times. The CDR3 spells CASSQEISPSTDTQYF. Here the CDR3 DNA reads TGCGCCAGCAGCCAAGAAATCTCTCCTAGCACAGATACGCAGTATTTT. V is TRBV4-1 and J is TRBJ2-3; no firm D call. This CDR3 contains 16 residues. Per the germline V gene, CDR1 is MGHRA and CDR2 is YSYEKL. V lost 0 bases and J lost 0, with 10 bases in between.

The J gene is TRBJ2-6, the V gene TRBV18; D might be TRBD1 (6 bases). This CDR3 region has 18 residues. The V gene's germline CDR1 is KGHSH and CDR2 LQKENI. V shed 2 bases and J shed 0 bases, with 14 bases lying between them. CDR3 in amino acids: CASSPGDRSYSGANVLTF. In DNA, the CDR3 is TGTGCCAGCTCACCAGGAGACAGGTCCTACTCTGGGGCCAACGTCCTGACTTTC.

This rearrangement joins TRBV7-9 to TRBJ2-7; 10 bases match TRBD1. The germline gives CDR1 SEHNR, CDR2 FQNEAQ (reference sequence). The CDR3 runs 14 residues. With 8 bases clipped from V and 3 bases from J, the junction kept 7 bases outside the gene matches. CDR3 region: CASQGDRGYYEQYF. CDR3 DNA: TGTGCCAGCCAAGGGGACAGGGGATACTACGAGCAGTACTTC.

This chain connects TRBV5-1 to TRBJ1-1; D gene unclear. V dropped 4 bases and J dropped 4 bases, with 14 bases sitting between them. This CDR3 contains 14 residues. Germline V CDR1 and CDR2: SGHRS, YFSETQ. The CDR3 region has the DNA TGCGCCAGCAGCCCAGACCCCGGGAGCACTGAAGCTTTCTTT. This codes for CASSPDPGSTEAFF.

The J gene is TRBJ1-6, the V gene TRBV30, with D perhaps matching TRBD1 (5 bases). V was cut by 0 bases and J by 7 bases, with 13 bases left in between. This CDR3 has 15 residues. In germline, CDR1 is GTSNPN, CDR2 SVGIG (reference sequence). The DNA of the CDR3 is TGTGCCTGGAGTGTACAAACAGGAGGGAATTCACCCCTCCACTTT. Residues: CAWSVQTGGNSPLHF.

This chain uses TRBV6-4 with TRBJ2-3, with D perhaps matching TRBD1 (5 bases). V lost 4 bases to trimming and J lost 4 bases, with 9 bases between them. CDR1 is MRHNA, CDR2 SNTAGT, per germline. CDR3 length equals 13 residues. Here the CDR3 DNA reads TGTGCCAGCAGTGTGACAGTCTCAGATACGCAGTATTTT. Its protein is CASSVTVSDTQYF.

The V call is TRBV20-1, the J call TRBJ1-5, with 7 bases identical to TRBD1. J gave up 6 bases and V 3 bases, and 8 bases lay outside the gene matches. The CDR3 sequence is 14 residues long. Germline V gives CDR1 DFQATT, CDR2 SNEGSKA (reference sequence). The CDR3 DNA reads TGCAGTGCTAGTCCAGGGGGTTCGGGTCAGCCCCAGCATTTT. As protein: CSASPGGSGQPQHF.

The CDR3 is CASSPTLTSGRTDTQYF. The CDR3 nucleotides are TGTGCCAGCAGCCCTACACTCACTAGCGGCCGCACAGATACGCAGTATTTT. The gene calls are TRBV11-2 and TRBJ2-3, with TRBD2 matching over 8 bases. Germline loops: CDR1 SGHAT, CDR2 FQNNGV. The CDR3 totals 17 residues. V gave up 5 bases and J gave up 1 base; unmatched junction bases: 11.

The chain carries TRBV6-4 and TRBJ1-2, with 9 positions matching TRBD1. The CDR3 is 15 amino acids. J gave up 3 bases and V 6 bases, and 8 bases lay outside the gene matches. CDR1 is MRHNA and CDR2 is SNTAGT in the germline V gene. The CDR3: CASSRGTGWDYGYTF. The CDR3 DNA reads as TGTGCCAGCAGCCGGGGGACAGGGTGGGACTATGGCTACACCTTC.

This clone was counted once. The chain links TRBV5-8 to TRBJ2-3, with a weak D call TRBD2 (5 bases). V was shortened by 2 bases and J by 0 bases, with 22 bases between the two germline ends. Germline assignment: CDR1 SGHTS and CDR2 YDEGEE. The CDR3 is 19 amino acids. The CDR3 DNA sequence: TGTGCCAGCAGCTTAGATAAATCGGGGAGAAAGACTAGCACAGATACGCAGTATTTT. This translates into CASSLDKSGRKTSTDTQYF. Based on the CDR3 plus reference TRBV5-8 and TRBJ2-3, the full variable domain is EAGVTQSPTHLIKTRGQQATLRCSPISGHTSVYWYQQALGLGLQFLLWYDEGEERNRGNFPPRFSGRQFPNYSSELNVNALELEDSALYLCASSLDKSGRKTSTDTQYFGPGTRLTVL.

The chain joins TRBV5-1 to TRBJ2-3; tentatively, D is TRBD2 (6 bases). The CDR3 sequence is 14 residues long. V was cut by 1 base and J by 1 base, with 7 bases left in between. Germline CDR1 SGHRS, CDR2 YFSETQ. CDR3 in DNA: TGCGCCAGCAGCTTGTTAGCGGGCACAGATACGCAGTATTTT. It is translated as CASSLLAGTDTQYF.

The rearrangement links TRBV3-1 (or the pseudogene TRBV3-2) to TRBJ2-7, with unresolved D. There are 11 residues in the CDR3. CDR1 LGHDT and CDR2 YNNKEL come from the germline V gene (reference sequence). Trimming removed 10 bases at V and 3 bases at J, with 10 bases between. The CDR3 protein is CATQLGYEQYF. The DNA of the CDR3 is TGTGCCACCCAACTCGGCTACGAGCAGTACTTC.